This is a list of T cell receptor beta chains from one sample in a study of T cells in localized non-small cell lung cancer. TCRdb's copy holds only in-frame clones and misses some; the assay was immunoSEQ multiplex PCR. In the table there are around 3,500 clones, approximately 18% of which are singletons. Sequenced here: lung tumor tissue, sampled before any cancer treatment. All receptors come from a female donor older than 55 with stage II lung adenocarcinoma. The CDR3 runs from the conserved cysteine through the conserved F or W. Each record gives: V gene, J gene, D gene, clone size, CDR3 protein, CDR3 DNA. A D gene is named only where the DNA matches it firmly. Where a row states a size, it is once, few, many or the class of an expanded clone; other rows omit it.

TRBV5-1,TRBJ2-3,NA,NA,CASSGLGSQYTDTQYF,TGCGCCAGCAGCGGACTGGGGAGTCAATACACAGATACGCAGTATTTT
TRBV30,TRBJ2-2,TRBD1,NA,CAWSSTGGVGELFF,TGTGCCTGGAGTTCTACAGGGGGCGTGGGGGAGCTGTTTTTT
TRBV9,TRBJ1-2,NA,few,CASSSKPFAFNYGYTF,TGTGCCAGCAGTTCGAAACCCTTCGCGTTCAACTATGGCTACACCTTC
TRBV7-7,TRBJ2-3,NA,NA,CASSLGDVGTDTQYF,TGTGCCAGCAGCTTAGGGGACGTCGGCACAGATACGCAGTATTTT
TRBV11-3,TRBJ1-1,NA,many,CASSLGGEGNTEAFF,TGTGCCAGCAGCTTAGGCGGGGAGGGGAACACTGAAGCTTTCTTT
TRBV11-3,TRBJ1-1,TRBD1,NA,CASSMIQGGTEAFF,TGTGCCAGCAGCATGATCCAGGGGGGGACTGAAGCTTTCTTT
TRBV5-1,TRBJ2-3,NA,NA,CASSLQVSTDTQYF,TGCGCCAGCAGCTTGCAGGTTAGCACAGATACGCAGTATTTT
TRBV6-8,TRBJ2-5,TRBD1,medium-sized,CASSHTGGDGETQYF,TGTGCCAGCAGCCATACAGGGGGCGATGGAGAGACCCAGTACTTC
TRBV5-1,TRBJ1-1,NA,medium-sized,CASSLTGTPTEAFF,TGCGCCAGCAGCTTGACAGGTACCCCCACTGAAGCTTTCTTT
TRBV30,TRBJ1-1,TRBD1,few,CAWTPGQGLTEAFF,TGTGCCTGGACCCCGGGACAGGGGTTAACTGAAGCTTTCTTT
TRBV11-3,TRBJ2-7,NA,medium-sized,CASSASLGSYEQYF,TGTGCCAGCAGCGCATCCCTGGGGTCCTACGAGCAGTACTTC
TRBV11-3,TRBJ2-2,TRBD2,medium-sized,CASAGGIADTGELFF,TGTGCCAGCGCCGGGGGGATAGCTGACACCGGGGAGCTGTTTTTT
TRBV30,TRBJ1-6,NA,NA,CAWSVAGSSPLHF,TGTGCCTGGAGTGTCGCAGGGAGTTCACCCCTCCACTTT
TRBV9,TRBJ2-5,NA,few,CASSPLTGSQETQYF,TGTGCCAGCAGTCCCCTGACTGGATCCCAAGAGACCCAGTACTTC
TRBV9,TRBJ1-2,TRBD1,NA,CASSVAGDRGDYGYTF,TGTGCCAGCAGCGTGGCAGGGGACAGGGGCGACTATGGCTACACCTTC
TRBV9,TRBJ2-1,NA,NA,CASSVSGGNNEQFF,TGTGCCAGCAGCGTATCTGGGGGGAACAATGAGCAGTTCTTC
TRBV18,TRBJ1-1,NA,NA,CASSAHPGNTEAFF,TGTGCCAGCTCAGCACATCCAGGGAACACTGAAGCTTTCTTT
TRBV11-3,TRBJ2-2,TRBD2,NA,CASSLSGGTRELFF,TGTGCCAGCAGCTTAAGCGGGGGGACCCGGGAGCTGTTTTTT
TRBV10-2,TRBJ1-6,NA,NA,CASSETGIESPLHF,TGCGCCAGCAGTGAGACAGGGATAGAATCACCCCTCCACTTT
TRBV11-3,TRBJ1-4,NA,medium-sized,CASSPPEAGVEKLFF,TGTGCCAGCAGCCCACCCGAGGCCGGGGTGGAAAAACTGTTTTTT
TRBV30,TRBJ1-1,TRBD1,medium-sized,CAWSGAPTGANTEAFF,TGTGCCTGGAGTGGGGCGCCGACAGGGGCCAACACTGAAGCTTTCTTT
TRBV28,TRBJ1-2,NA,NA,CASSANRVGYTF,TGTGCCAGCAGTGCAAACAGGGTCGGCTACACCTTC
TRBV28,TRBJ2-7,TRBD2,NA,CASSLILAASYEQYF,TGTGCCAGCAGTTTAATTCTAGCGGCCTCCTACGAGCAGTACTTC
TRBV28,TRBJ1-2,NA,medium-sized,CASGRGTYGYTF,TGTGCCAGCGGTCGGGGCACTTATGGCTACACCTTC
TRBV29-1,TRBJ2-5,TRBD2,NA,CSVEAGGSETQYF,TGCAGCGTTGAGGCGGGAGGGTCAGAGACCCAGTACTTC
TRBV19,TRBJ2-7,NA,once,CASSPSWGLSEQYF,TGTGCCAGTAGTCCTAGTTGGGGACTGAGCGAGCAGTACTTC
TRBV29-1,TRBJ1-4,NA,few,CSVLGGNEKLFF,TGCAGCGTTCTGGGTGGGAACGAAAAACTGTTTTTT
TRBV11-3,TRBJ1-2,TRBD1,medium-sized,CASSLWTGNYGYTF,TGTGCCAGCAGCTTGTGGACAGGGAACTATGGCTACACCTTC
TRBV11-3,TRBJ1-6,NA,few,CASSFERQVNSPLHF,TGTGCCAGCAGTTTTGAGAGACAGGTTAATTCACCCCTCCACTTT
TRBV11-3,TRBJ1-2,NA,NA,CASSLWGGRSTGYTF,TGTGCCAGCAGCTTGTGGGGGGGCAGGAGTACTGGCTACACCTTC
TRBV5-8,TRBJ1-4,NA,few,CASSPDVGEKLFF,TGTGCTAGCAGCCCGGACGTCGGTGAAAAACTGTTTTTT
TRBV25-1,TRBJ2-7,NA,NA,CASSESGDRAEQYF,TGTGCCAGCAGTGAATCCGGGGATAGGGCCGAGCAGTACTTC
TRBV18,TRBJ2-1,TRBD1,NA,CASSEDRGYNEQFF,TGTGCCAGCTCAGAGGACAGGGGCTACAATGAGCAGTTCTTC
TRBV11-3,TRBJ2-1,TRBD2,medium-sized,CASSLGLAGALSYNEQFF,TGTGCCAGCAGCCTAGGACTAGCGGGAGCCCTCTCCTACAATGAGCAGTTCTTC
TRBV19,TRBJ2-5,TRBD2,few,CASSSPGLAGRETQYF,TGTGCCAGTAGCTCACCGGGACTAGCAGGACGAGAGACCCAGTACTTC
TRBV29-1,TRBJ2-2,TRBD1,few,CSGTDGAGGETGELFF,TGCAGCGGAACTGACGGGGCAGGGGGCGAGACCGGGGAGCTGTTTTTT
TRBV29-1,TRBJ1-1,NA,NA,CSVASGELMNTEAFF,TGCAGCGTTGCTTCAGGAGAACTTATGAACACTGAAGCTTTCTTT
TRBV19,TRBJ2-3,TRBD2,once,CASSISAGEGADTQYF,TGTGCCAGTAGTATTTCAGCGGGAGAAGGTGCAGATACGCAGTATTTT
TRBV6-8,TRBJ1-1,NA,NA,CASGRSNTEAFF,TGTGCCAGCGGACGGTCGAACACTGAAGCTTTCTTT
TRBV11-3,TRBJ2-1,TRBD2,medium-sized,CASSKSGTKYNEQFF,TGTGCCAGCAGCAAAAGCGGGACCAAGTACAATGAGCAGTTCTTC
TRBV11-1,TRBJ2-1,TRBD2,NA,CASSLMVAGGGGPLPQFF,TGTGCCAGCAGCTTAATGGTAGCGGGAGGAGGGGGGCCCCTTCCTCAGTTCTTC
TRBV28,TRBJ1-2,NA,few,CASTDWGDGYTF,TGTGCCAGCACCGATTGGGGGGACGGCTACACCTTC
TRBV29-1,TRBJ2-1,NA,NA,CSVGKALAYNEQFF,TGCAGCGTCGGGAAGGCACTGGCCTACAATGAGCAGTTCTTC
TRBV30,TRBJ1-5,TRBD1,NA,CAWSLGTVYSNQPQHF,TGTGCCTGGAGCTTGGGGACAGTCTATAGCAATCAGCCCCAGCATTTT
TRBV6-8,TRBJ2-1,NA,many,CAIRDLSRDEQFF,TGTGCCATCCGGGACCTAAGCCGAGATGAGCAGTTCTTC
TRBV28,TRBJ2-6,NA,once,CAIPLGGSSGANVLTF,TGTGCCATCCCGCTGGGGGGAAGCTCTGGGGCCAACGTCCTGACTTTC
TRBV10-2,TRBJ1-2,NA,few,CASSDAGRYGYTF,TGCGCCAGCAGTGACGCTGGCCGCTATGGCTACACCTTC
TRBV19,TRBJ1-5,NA,NA,CATSPRRVGQPQHF,TGTGCCACGTCCCCCCGCCGGGTGGGTCAGCCCCAGCATTTT
TRBV28,TRBJ1-1,NA,few,CASSSPGTEAFF,TGTGCCAGCAGTTCCCCAGGCACTGAAGCTTTCTTT
TRBV6-8,TRBJ2-2,TRBD1,few,CASSDSGGGHNTGELFF,TGTGCCAGCAGTGACTCAGGGGGTGGACACAACACCGGGGAGCTGTTTTTT
TRBV28,TRBJ2-7,NA,NA,CASSSRLGDEQYF,TGTGCCAGCAGTTCCCGGTTGGGGGACGAGCAGTACTTC